This TCR beta chain originates from a study of blood T cell repertoires in COVID-19 (dated by TCRdb to 2020 to 2022). A note on the overall study: Samples from collaborators originated in the United States, Italy and Spain and spanned both the acute and convalescent phases of COVID-19. The material from the prospective study consisted of cDNA or gDNA derived from T cells, B-cell-depleted T cells, or PBMCs. Subjects who had been exposed to COVID-19, were actively infected with it, or had recovered from it provided the deeply sampled blood TCRbeta repertoires that made up the dataset. The repertoires were released in a freely available public database intended as a resource for research on the immune response to SARS-CoV-2. Samples came from the ongoing ImmuneRACE study (first 160 participants) plus 1,254 subjects from 6 global collaborators. A de-identified subject ID, COVID-19 status, age in years and sex were almost always included in the sample metadata. Where available, HLA class I and class II types were taken from metadata supplied by the sample provider and were not determined by assay-based typing. On the study overall, not on this receptor specifically: How much clinical and demographic metadata was included differed by source and by participant, and the metadata was provided uncurated.

In regard to this clone: There is no known antigen for this receptor. Qualities for individual bases were not recorded, and no much larger clone is one base off.

TCRbeta CDR3 regions were amplified from genomic DNA by means of the immunoSEQ Assay, a bias-controlled multiplex PCR. The authors' pipeline ran thus. Nucleated cell counts per sample were estimated from amplification of reference gene primers within the assay. To quantify the absolute abundance of each unique TCRbeta CDR3 rearrangement, sequence reads were collapsed and filtered. Productive Simpson clonality was computed per sample as the square root of Simpson's diversity index over productive rearrangements. In its TCRdb copy, this immuneACCESS table keeps in-frame sequences only and misses some clones. Where compared with another copy, unresolved V genes explain less than half of these, and the others have no known cause. The V and J calls and clone size come from that table; D and trimming were worked out from the DNA. The sample profile shows a few hundred thousand clones; 89% of them were found once. 3.5% to 5% of the sample is taken by the ten largest.

Another Seattle source contributed samples from volunteer blood donors who had recovered from COVID-19. Collaborating institutions collected whole blood in K2EDTA tubes following their own protocols. Collaborator samples were shipped for TCRbeta analysis as frozen whole blood, isolated PBMCs, or DNA extracted from either sample type. From cysteine to phenylalanine, the CDR3 is 16 amino acids long. Only CDR3 DNA is held: 48 bases, read in frame from base 1. Taken from the germline V gene, the CDR1 and CDR2 loops are WSHSY and SAAADI. V and J lose 2 bases and 0 bases, and a span of 8 bases separates them.

The rearranged segments are TRBV10-2 and TRBJ1-6; the D gene remains uncertain. The sample consisted of peripheral blood. The sequence derives from a woman between 40 and 50 years old who had recovered from COVID-19. The nucleotides are TGCGCCAGCAGTGAGGGTTACAGCTCCTATAATTCACCCCTCCACTTT. This encodes CASSEGYSSYNSPLHF.